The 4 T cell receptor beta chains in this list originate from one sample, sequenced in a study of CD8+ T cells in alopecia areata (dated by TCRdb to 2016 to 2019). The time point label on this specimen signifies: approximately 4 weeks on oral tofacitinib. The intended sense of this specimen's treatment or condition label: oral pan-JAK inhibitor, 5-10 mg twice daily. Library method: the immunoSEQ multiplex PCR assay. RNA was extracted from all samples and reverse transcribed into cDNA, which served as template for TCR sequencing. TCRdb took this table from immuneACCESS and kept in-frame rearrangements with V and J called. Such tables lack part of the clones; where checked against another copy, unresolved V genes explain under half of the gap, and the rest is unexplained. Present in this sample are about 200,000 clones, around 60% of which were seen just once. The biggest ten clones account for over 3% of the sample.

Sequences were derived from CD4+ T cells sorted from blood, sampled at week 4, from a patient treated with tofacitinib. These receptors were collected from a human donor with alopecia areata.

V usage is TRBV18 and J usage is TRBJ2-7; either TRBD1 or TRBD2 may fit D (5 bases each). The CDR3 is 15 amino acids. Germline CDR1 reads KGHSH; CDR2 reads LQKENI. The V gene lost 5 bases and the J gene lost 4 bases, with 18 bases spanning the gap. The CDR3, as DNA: TGTGCCAGCTCATATTGGGAGATGGGGCAATACGAGCAGTACTTC. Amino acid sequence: CASSYWEMGQYEQYF.

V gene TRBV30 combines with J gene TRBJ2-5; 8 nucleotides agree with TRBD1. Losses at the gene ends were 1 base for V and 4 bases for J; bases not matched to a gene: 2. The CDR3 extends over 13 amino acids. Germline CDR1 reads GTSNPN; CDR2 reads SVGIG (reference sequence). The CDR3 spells CAWSGQGAETQYF. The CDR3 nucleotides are TGTGCCTGGAGTGGGCAGGGGGCAGAGACCCAGTACTTC.

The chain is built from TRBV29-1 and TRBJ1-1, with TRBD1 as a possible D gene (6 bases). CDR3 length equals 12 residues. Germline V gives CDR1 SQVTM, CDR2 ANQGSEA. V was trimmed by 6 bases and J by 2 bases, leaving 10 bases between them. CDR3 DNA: TGCAGCGTACAGGGATATAACACTGAAGCTTTCTTT. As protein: CSVQGYNTEAFF. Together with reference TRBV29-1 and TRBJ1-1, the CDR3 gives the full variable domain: SAVISQKPSRDICQRGTSLTIQCQVDSQVTMMFWYRQQPGQSLTLIATANQGSEATYESGFVIDKFPISRPNLTFSTLTVSNMSPEDSSIYLCSVQGYNTEAFFGQGTRLTVV.

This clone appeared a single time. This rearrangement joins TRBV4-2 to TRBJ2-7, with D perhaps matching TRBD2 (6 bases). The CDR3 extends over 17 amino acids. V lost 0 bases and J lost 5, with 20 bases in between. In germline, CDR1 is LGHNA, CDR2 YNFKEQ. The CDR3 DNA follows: TGTGCCAGCAGCCAAGAGGTCGGGGACGCCTGGGGGGACGAGCAGTACTTC. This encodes CASSQEVGDAWGDEQYF.